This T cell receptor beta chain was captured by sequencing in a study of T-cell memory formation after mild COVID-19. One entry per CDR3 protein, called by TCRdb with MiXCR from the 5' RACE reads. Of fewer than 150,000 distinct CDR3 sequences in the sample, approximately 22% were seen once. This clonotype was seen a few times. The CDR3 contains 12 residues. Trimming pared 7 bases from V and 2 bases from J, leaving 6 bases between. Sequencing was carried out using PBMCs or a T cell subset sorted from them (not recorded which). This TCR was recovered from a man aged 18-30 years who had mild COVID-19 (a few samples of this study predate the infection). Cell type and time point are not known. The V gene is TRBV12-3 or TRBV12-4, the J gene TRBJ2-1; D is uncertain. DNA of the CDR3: TGTGCCAGCACCCTTACCTACAATGAGCAGTTCTTC. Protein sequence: CASTLTYNEQFF.